This TCR beta chain originates from a study of Ad26.COV2.S vaccination and SARS-CoV-2 variants. The wider study: The trial was COV1001 and the donor's arm was Ad26.COV2.S.

With respect to this clone: The antigen is undetermined.

Noted treatment: 15 to 20 received Ad26.COV2.S at low or high dose, single or two shots; five or six received placebo; per-sample allocation not given. Day 63 following the first vaccine or placebo injection was when the samples were taken. Vaccination used an Ad26 vector expressing Wuhan-strain SARS-CoV-2 spike. Study findings and constraints: Placebo and vaccine recipients had non-spike TCR breadth that was similar. Spike-specific TCR breadth was greater in vaccine than placebo recipients.

TCRdb keeps only in-frame clones here, not all; method: immunoSEQ multiplex PCR. This sample has about 350,000 clones; roughly 84% occur once, and the top ten carry roughly 3.5%. In germline, CDR1 is SGHRS, CDR2 YFSETQ. The CDR3 extends over 15 amino acids. Trimming stripped 0 bases from V and 6 bases from J, with 12 bases between. This clonotype was sampled from a person aged 18 to 59 who received the Ad26.COV2.S COVID-19 vaccine or a placebo. The chain is built from TRBV5-1 and TRBJ2-2; D is unresolved. This material consisted of peripheral blood, taken in a trial of Ad26.COV2.S vaccine versus placebo. The DNA for the CDR3 is TGCGCCAGCAGCTTGGAGGGTAGCCGAGCCGGGGAGCTGTTTTTT. This encodes CASSLEGSRAGELFF.